A selection of T cell receptor beta chains follows, all from one sample in a study of cytomegalovirus exposure and HLA in healthy donors. Some clones are missing from TCRdb's copy, which holds only in-frame ones; the method was immunoSEQ multiplex PCR. The sample lists about 190,000 clones, about 87% seen once, with 1.3% in the top ten. Sequenced input: PBMCs. These receptors were collected from a man aged 25 to 40 in good health and CMV-seronegative. Each CDR3 is given with its conserved first and last residue. The order of the fields is J gene, V gene, CDR3 length, CDR3 protein.

>TRBJ1-5|TRBV7-8|15
CASSTDRALNQPQHF
>TRBJ1-5|TRBV19|15
CASSSMYRGYQPQHF
>TRBJ2-7|TRBV7-9|15
CASSLPKAKLYEQYF
>TRBJ2-1|TRBV5-1|15
CASSLEAGGYNEQFF
>TRBJ1-2|TRBV29-1|13
CSVLDRVFHGYTF
>TRBJ2-7|TRBV6-1|15
CASSEGLAGGSEQYF
>TRBJ1-1|TRBV9|9
CASSPMAFF
>TRBJ2-5|TRBV6-5|16
CASSYEVGSGQETQYF
>TRBJ1-1|TRBV21-1|19
CASSSLGADRGGENTEAFF
>TRBJ2-7|TRBV27|15
CASSFLGTTSYEQYF
>TRBJ2-7|TRBV14|12
CASSWDSIFQYF
>TRBJ2-3|TRBV5-5|15
CASSSRGPSTDTQYF
>TRBJ1-3|TRBV25-1|16
CASKMGGGLSGNTIYF
>TRBJ2-5|TRBV9|15
CASSANTGYQETQYF
>TRBJ1-4|TRBV15|15
CATSRDGRPNEKLFF
>TRBJ1-5|TRBV4-3|15
CASSQNPGGDQPQHF
>TRBJ2-1|TRBV7-2|13
CASSFSVYNEQFF
>TRBJ2-2|TRBV7-2|16
CASSFLLSSDTGELFF
>TRBJ1-2|TRBV30|13
CAWSVLLENGYTF
>TRBJ2-1|TRBV28|11
CASSLKSEQFF
>TRBJ1-5|TRBV2|18
CASSSGPQFRGSNQPQHF
>TRBJ2-3|TRBV5-1|17
CASSPNGLAGAEDTQYF
>TRBJ2-2|TRBV2|15
CASSQTSGRGGELFF
>TRBJ2-2|TRBV14|16
CASSHRAGTGSGELFF
>TRBJ2-5|TRBV27|14
CASSPLVDRETQYF
>TRBJ2-3|TRBV25-1|13
CASKLEHTDTQYF
>TRBJ2-1|TRBV29-1|14
CSVRQGPSYNEQFF
>TRBJ2-3|TRBV4-1|17
CASSQDRAAGNTDTQYF
>TRBJ2-6|TRBV14|15
CASSQLRSGANVLTF
>TRBJ1-2|TRBV29-1|16
CSVEEGRVRGNYGYTF
>TRBJ2-2|TRBV4-2|17
CASSQDDGGVAPGELFF
>TRBJ2-3|TRBV19|14
CASSPDEGTDTQYF
>TRBJ2-7|TRBV5-1|15
CASSLGGTVTYEQYF